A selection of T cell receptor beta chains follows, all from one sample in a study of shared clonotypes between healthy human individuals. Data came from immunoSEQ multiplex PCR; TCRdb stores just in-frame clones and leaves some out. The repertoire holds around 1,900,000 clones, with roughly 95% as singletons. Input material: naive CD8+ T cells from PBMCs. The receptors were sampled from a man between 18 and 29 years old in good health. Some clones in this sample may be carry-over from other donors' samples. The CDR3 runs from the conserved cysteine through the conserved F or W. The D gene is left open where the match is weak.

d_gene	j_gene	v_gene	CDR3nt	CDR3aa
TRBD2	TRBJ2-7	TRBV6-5	TGTGCCAGCAGTTATGACGGACTAGTCTACGAGCAGTACTTC	CASSYDGLVYEQYF
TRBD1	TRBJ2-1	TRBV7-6	TGTGCCAGCAGCATGGGGACAGGGGACGACGGGAGGGCCTGGAATGAGCAGTTCTTC	CASSMGTGDDGRAWNEQFF
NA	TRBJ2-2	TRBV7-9	TGTGCCAGCAGCCCACAGAACCGGAGGGACACCGGGGAGCTGTTTTTT	CASSPQNRRDTGELFF
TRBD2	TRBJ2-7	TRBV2	TGTGCCAGCAGTGAAAATGGACTAGCGGGAGGGCTTGTGGAGCAGTACTTC	CASSENGLAGGLVEQYF
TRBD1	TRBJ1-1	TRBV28	TGTGCCAGCAGTGTGGGACAGGGAAACACTGAAGCTTTCTTT	CASSVGQGNTEAFF
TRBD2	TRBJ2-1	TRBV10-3	TGTGCCATCAGTGGGGGGACTAGCGGGAGTCCGGATGAGCAGTTCTTC	CAISGGTSGSPDEQFF
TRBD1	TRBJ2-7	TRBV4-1	TGCGCCAGCAGCCAATGGCAGGGGGCCTACGAGCAGTACTTC	CASSQWQGAYEQYF
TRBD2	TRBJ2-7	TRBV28	TGTGCCAGCAGTTACTTAGCGGGAGGGCCCTACGAGCAGTACTTC	CASSYLAGGPYEQYF
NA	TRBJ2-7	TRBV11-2	TGTGCCAGCAGCCCCGGTCGAGGGGGCGAGCAGTACTTC	CASSPGRGGEQYF
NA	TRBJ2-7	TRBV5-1	TGCGCCAGCAGCTTTGGGACGGTCTCCTACGAGCAGTACTTC	CASSFGTVSYEQYF